This is a list of T cell receptor beta chains from one sample in a study of blood T cell repertoires in COVID-19. The assay was immunoSEQ multiplex PCR, and TCRdb's table has in-frame clones only and misses some. The repertoire includes approximately 210,000 clones, 81% of them detected once, and 8% to 9% sits in the top ten. Sequencing used PBMCs or T cells enriched from blood (not recorded which). The receptors were sampled from a woman aged 45 to 65 with acute COVID-19. The CDR3 runs from the conserved cysteine through the conserved F or W. A D gene is named only where the DNA matches it firmly. Clone size is given for some rows only: seen once, a few or many times, or a class if the clone is expanded.

CDR3nt | CDR3aa | abundance | j_gene | d_gene | v_gene
TGTGCCAGCAGCCAAGCCCTAAGCCGGGTAGAGACCCAGTACTTC | CASSQALSRVETQYF | . | TRBJ2-5 | . | TRBV3-1/TRBV3-2
TGTGCCAGCAGTTTTGACAGCAGATATGGCTACACCTTC | CASSFDSRYGYTF | . | TRBJ1-2 | . | TRBV27
TGTGCCAGTAGTACAAATAGCGGGAGGGTTACGCAGTATTTT | CASSTNSGRVTQYF | . | TRBJ2-3 | TRBD2 | TRBV19
TGTGCCAGCAGCTCCGCCGGGACAAAAGGAAACACCATATATTTT | CASSSAGTKGNTIYF | . | TRBJ1-3 | . | TRBV7-6
TGTGCCAGCAGTTACTGGGACAGGAGCTCCTACGAGCAGTACTTC | CASSYWDRSSYEQYF | . | TRBJ2-7 | TRBD1 | TRBV6-5
TGCAGCGTTGAAGAACTAAAGGGACTAGCGGGTTCCGGCGAGCAGTACTTC | CSVEELKGLAGSGEQYF | . | TRBJ2-7 | TRBD2 | TRBV29-1
TGCGCCAGCAGCTTAAATTGGCCAGGACAGCCCCAGCATTTT | CASSLNWPGQPQHF | . | TRBJ1-5 | . | TRBV5-1
TGCAGCGTGAACGGACAGGGGCTGGGCAATGAGCAGTTCTTC | CSVNGQGLGNEQFF | . | TRBJ2-1 | TRBD1 | TRBV29-1
TGTGCCAGCAGTGGCGGGGGGAAAGAGACCCAGTACTTC | CASSGGGKETQYF | . | TRBJ2-5 | TRBD2 | TRBV25-1
TGTGCCAGCAGCGTAGCTGGGGGGACGGGAGTGGAGACCCAGTACTTC | CASSVAGGTGVETQYF | . | TRBJ2-5 | . | TRBV9
TGTGCCAGCAGTTTACGGACTAGCGGGAGGGGGGACACAGATACGCAGTATTTT | CASSLRTSGRGDTDTQYF | . | TRBJ2-3 | TRBD2 | TRBV27
TGCGCCAGCAGCTGGCAAGCGTGGTACAATGAGCAGTTCTTC | CASSWQAWYNEQFF | . | TRBJ2-1 | . | TRBV5-1
TGTGCCAGCAGTACTCTAGCGGGAGTACGGGAGCAGTACTTC | CASSTLAGVREQYF | . | TRBJ2-7 | TRBD2 | TRBV6-5
TGTGCCAGCAGCCCGGGTAGGATCCCGGGGATTCCCCTCCACTTT | CASSPGRIPGIPLHF | . | TRBJ1-6 | . | TRBV28
TGTGCCAGCAGTGAATTTTCCCTATCGGAGACCCAGTACTTC | CASSEFSLSETQYF | . | TRBJ2-5 | . | TRBV25-1
TGTGCCAGCAGTACCATAACAGGGGGGATCTATGGCTACACCTTC | CASSTITGGIYGYTF | . | TRBJ1-2 | TRBD1 | TRBV6-5
TGTGCCAGCATAACAGGAGCGAACTATGGCTACACCTTC | CASITGANYGYTF | . | TRBJ1-2 | . | TRBV28
TGCGCCAGCAGTCCAACAGGGATAGGAAATGAGCAGTTCTTC | CASSPTGIGNEQFF | . | TRBJ2-1 | . | TRBV4-1
TGTGCCAGCAGCGCAAGGACAGGGGAAGGTAATACGCAGTATTTT | CASSARTGEGNTQYF | . | TRBJ2-3 | TRBD1 | TRBV9
TGTGCCAGCAGTACGGGACTAGCGGGGCGCGGTGAGCAGTACTTC | CASSTGLAGRGEQYF | . | TRBJ2-7 | TRBD2 | TRBV6-2/TRBV6-3
TGTGCCAGCAGCTCACCCACTAGCGGGGACTCCTACAATGAGCAGTTCTTC | CASSSPTSGDSYNEQFF | . | TRBJ2-1 | TRBD2 | TRBV7-2
TGTGCCTGGAGTGTATGGGCGGAGCGGGGCAATGAGCAGTTCTTC | CAWSVWAERGNEQFF | few | TRBJ2-1 | TRBD2 | TRBV30
TGCGCCAGCAGCCAAACCGGACAGGATAATGAAAAACTGTTTTTT | CASSQTGQDNEKLFF | . | TRBJ1-4 | TRBD1 | TRBV4-1
TGTGCCAGCAGCCCCCCCCCTAGCAGAGAGACCCAGTACTTC | CASSPPPSRETQYF | . | TRBJ2-5 | . | TRBV3-1/TRBV3-2
TGTGCCAGCAGCGAGGGACAGGGAGAGACCCAGTACTTC | CASSEGQGETQYF | once | TRBJ2-5 | TRBD1 | TRBV14
TGTGCATTAAGGCGGGAGAATTACAATGAGCAGTTCTTC | CALRRENYNEQFF | . | TRBJ2-1 | TRBD2 | TRBV6-5
TGTGCTAGTGGTTTATGGGACTTGGGTTCACCCCTCCACTTT | CASGLWDLGSPLHF | . | TRBJ1-6 | . | TRBV12-5
TGTGCCAGCAGCTTAGCCGGAGGGCGTTCAGAGCAGTACTTC | CASSLAGGRSEQYF | . | TRBJ2-7 | . | TRBV7-2
TGTGCCAGCAGTGAACGACGGAATCCTAGGGGGAACGAGCAGTACTTC | CASSERRNPRGNEQYF | . | TRBJ2-7 | . | TRBV2
TGCGCCAGCAGCTTGGTTGGAGGGAGCACAGATACGCAGTATTTT | CASSLVGGSTDTQYF | . | TRBJ2-3 | . | TRBV5-1
TGTGCCAGTACAGGGGAAGAGACCCAGTACTTC | CASTGEETQYF | . | TRBJ2-5 | TRBD1 | TRBV12-3/TRBV12-4
TGTGCCAGTAGTATAGATGGACAGGGTTACCAGCCCCAGCATTTT | CASSIDGQGYQPQHF | large | TRBJ1-5 | TRBD1 | TRBV19
TGTGCCAGCAGCCCTAACATCGGGGCGGGAGGGAACACCGGGGAGCTGTTTTTT | CASSPNIGAGGNTGELFF | once | TRBJ2-2 | TRBD2 | TRBV7-9
TGCGCCAGCAGCTTCGCCGGGACAGACTATGGCTACACCTTC | CASSFAGTDYGYTF | . | TRBJ1-2 | TRBD1 | TRBV5-1
TGTGCCAGCAGCCTCTTAACAAATGAAAAACTGTTTTTT | CASSLLTNEKLFF | . | TRBJ1-4 | . | TRBV14
TGTGCCAGCAGTGGAACCGGGACAGGTTTAGACGAGCAGTACTTC | CASSGTGTGLDEQYF | . | TRBJ2-7 | TRBD1 | TRBV28
TGTGCCAGCAGCGTAGTGAGCGGGGCGAACACCGGGGAGCTGTTTTTT | CASSVVSGANTGELFF | few | TRBJ2-2 | TRBD2 | TRBV9
TGTGCCAGCAGCTTATCCCCACAGGGGACTGAAGCTTTCTTT | CASSLSPQGTEAFF | few | TRBJ1-1 | TRBD1 | TRBV7-2
TGTGCCAGCAGCGCCGCCACAGGCGTAAACATTCAGTACTTC | CASSAATGVNIQYF | . | TRBJ2-4 | . | TRBV7-9
TGTGCCAGCAGTTTCAGGGGGCGCCAGCATTTT | CASSFRGRQHF | . | TRBJ1-5 | TRBD1 | TRBV28
TGTGCCAGCAGTTGGGGATCGACCCAAGGGGATGACGAGCAGTACTTC | CASSWGSTQGDDEQYF | . | TRBJ2-7 | . | TRBV6-2/TRBV6-3
TGTGCCAGCAGCTTAGGGCTGCCCTACGAGCAGTACTTC | CASSLGLPYEQYF | few | TRBJ2-7 | . | TRBV11-3
TGTGCCAGCAGTTTAAGGGTCGGAGGGGCGGAGACCCAGTACTTC | CASSLRVGGAETQYF | once | TRBJ2-5 | . | TRBV28